Below, one T cell receptor (beta chain) is given with its context. Antigen: not known. This entry belongs to a study of vaccination and CD4 T cells after COVID-19. About the study: Each of the control cultures got a CEFX pool, an HIV-1 Nef pool, or no peptide.

Study-wide points: Detection of a median roughly 84% of reactive clones in convalescent patients was confined to the period after vaccination.

The J segment lost 5 bases and the V segment lost 6 bases, leaving 6 bases of the junction unmatched. This CDR3 comprises 13 residues. Stated treatment: approximately 9-day PBMC culture with coronavirus spike peptide pools or control peptides (ViraFEST assay). CD4+ T cells that had been cultured provided DNA sequenced with the Oncomine TCR Beta short-read assay. Using its own MiXCR run on the PCR reads, TCRdb lists one record per CDR3 protein. This table holds approximately 12,000 distinct CDR3 sequences, 20% to 25% found once. The sequences come from CD4+ T cells from blood, cultured in vitro, collected before SARS-CoV-2 vaccination. This clonotype was sampled from a human donor who received a COVID-19 vaccine. J is TRBJ1-1 and V is TRBV12-3 or TRBV12-4, with 7 positions matching TRBD1. The CDR3 nucleotides read TGTGCCAGCAGCTCAACAGGGGTAACTGAAGCTTTCTTT. Encoded protein: CASSSTGVTEAFF.